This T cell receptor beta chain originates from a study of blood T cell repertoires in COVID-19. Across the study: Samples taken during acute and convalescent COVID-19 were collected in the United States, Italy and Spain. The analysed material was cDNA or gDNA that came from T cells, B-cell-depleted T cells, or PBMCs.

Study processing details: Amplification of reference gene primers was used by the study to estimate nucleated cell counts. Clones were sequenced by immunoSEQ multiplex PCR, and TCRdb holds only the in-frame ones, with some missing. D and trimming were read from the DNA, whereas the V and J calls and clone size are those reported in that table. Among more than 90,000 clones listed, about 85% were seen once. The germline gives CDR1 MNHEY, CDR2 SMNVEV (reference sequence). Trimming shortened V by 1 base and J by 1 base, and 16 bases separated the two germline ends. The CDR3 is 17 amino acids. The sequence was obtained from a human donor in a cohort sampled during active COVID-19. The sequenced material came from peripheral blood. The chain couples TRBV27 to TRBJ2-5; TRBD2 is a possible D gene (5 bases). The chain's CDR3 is CASSLLSGSGLQETQYF. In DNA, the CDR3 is TGTGCCAGCAGTTTATTATCGGGGTCAGGCCTCCAAGAGACCCAGTACTTC.